Included here is one T cell receptor (beta chain) sequence, with context. What it binds is not known. The sample belongs to a study of T cells in Graves' hyperthyroidism and ophthalmopathy. RNA transcripts were the template for amplifying TCR beta CDR3 regions. The HTBI primer set served for first-round RT-PCR of the TCR CDR3. TCRdb re-analysed the multiplex PCR reads in MiXCR, keeping a single row per CDR3 protein. The sample comprises approximately 640,000 distinct CDR3 sequences, approximately 15% of which are singletons, and around 15% rests with the top ten. Findings and limits, study-wide: Most thyroid clonotypes expanded above 0.001 appeared in blood too.

Extraction of PBMCs used more than 8.5 ml of fresh peripheral blood. The sample was blood. The sequence came from a man aged 50 to 60 with Graves' hyperthyroidism.

CDR3 amino acids: CASSRYGTEGPEAFF. Written as DNA, the CDR3 is TGTGCCAGCAGCCGCTACGGGACGGAGGGCCCCGAAGCTTTCTTT. V gene TRBV3-1 combines with J gene TRBJ1-1, with D possibly being TRBD1 (5 bases). Trimming pared 4 bases from V and 8 bases from J, leaving 20 bases between. Per germline, CDR1 LGHDT and CDR2 YNNKEL (reference sequence). The CDR3 runs 15 residues.